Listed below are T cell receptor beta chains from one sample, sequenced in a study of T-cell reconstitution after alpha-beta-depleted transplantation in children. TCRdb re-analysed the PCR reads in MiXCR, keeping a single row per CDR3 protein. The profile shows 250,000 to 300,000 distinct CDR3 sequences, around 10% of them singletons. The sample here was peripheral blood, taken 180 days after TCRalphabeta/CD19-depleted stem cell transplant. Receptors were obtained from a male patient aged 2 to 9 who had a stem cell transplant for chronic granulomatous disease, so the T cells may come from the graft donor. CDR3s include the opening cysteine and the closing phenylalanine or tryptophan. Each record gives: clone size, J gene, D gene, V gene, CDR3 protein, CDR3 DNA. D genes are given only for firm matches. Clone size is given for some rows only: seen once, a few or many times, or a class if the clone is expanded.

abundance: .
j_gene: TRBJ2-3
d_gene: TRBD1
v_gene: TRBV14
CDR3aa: CASSQLGQGIIPDTQYF
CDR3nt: TGTGCCAGCAGCCAACTCGGACAGGGTATCATACCAGATACGCAGTATTTT

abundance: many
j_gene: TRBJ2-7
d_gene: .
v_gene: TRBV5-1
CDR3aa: CASSPESGVSSYEQYF
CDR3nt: TGCGCCAGCAGCCCGGAGAGTGGCGTTAGCTCCTACGAGCAGTACTTC

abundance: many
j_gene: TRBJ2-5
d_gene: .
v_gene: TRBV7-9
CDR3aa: CASSPGLREETQYF
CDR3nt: TGTGCCAGCAGCCCGGGACTCCGGGAAGAGACCCAGTACTTC

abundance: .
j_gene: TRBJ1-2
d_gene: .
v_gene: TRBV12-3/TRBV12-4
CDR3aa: CASSRWESNYGYTF
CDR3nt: TGTGCCAGCAGTCGTTGGGAATCTAACTATGGCTACACCTTC

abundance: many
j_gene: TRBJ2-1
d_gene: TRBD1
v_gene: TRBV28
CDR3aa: CASTDYPGTGGVSEFF
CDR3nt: TGTGCCAGCACCGACTACCCCGGGACAGGGGGTGTTAGTGAGTTCTTC

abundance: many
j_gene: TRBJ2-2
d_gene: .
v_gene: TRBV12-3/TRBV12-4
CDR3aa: CASSLKGGGNTGELFF
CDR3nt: TGTGCCAGCAGTTTAAAAGGAGGGGGTAACACCGGGGAGCTGTTTTTT

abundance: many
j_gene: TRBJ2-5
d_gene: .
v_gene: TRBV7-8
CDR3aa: CASSLGYTEYF
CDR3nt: TGTGCCAGCAGCTTAGGGTATACAGAGTACTTC

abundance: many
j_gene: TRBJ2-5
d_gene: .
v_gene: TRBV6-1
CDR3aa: CASSEGTPPETQYF
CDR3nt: TGTGCCAGCAGTGAAGGGACTCCCCCGGAGACCCAGTACTTC

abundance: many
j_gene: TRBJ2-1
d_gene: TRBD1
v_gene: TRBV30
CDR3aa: CAWSVGQSSYNEQFF
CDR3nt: TGTGCCTGGAGTGTGGGACAGTCCTCCTACAATGAGCAGTTCTTC

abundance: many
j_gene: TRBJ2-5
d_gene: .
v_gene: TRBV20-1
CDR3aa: CSARGIQEPQETQYF
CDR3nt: TGCAGTGCTAGGGGCATACAGGAACCCCAAGAGACCCAGTACTTC